This TCR beta chain was obtained from a study of T cells after yellow fever vaccination. Study-wide results and limits: A weaker but faster secondary response was observed, peaking on day 5 versus 15.

In the case of this clonotype: Antigen: not known.

TCRdb re-analysed the 5' RACE reads in MiXCR, keeping a single row per CDR3 protein. The data hold about 310,000 distinct CDR3 sequences, with less than 4.5% observed a single time. The sample consisted of PBMCs, taken on the day of the yellow fever booster vaccination. This clonotype was sampled from a man aged 18 to 29 who received the YFV17D yellow fever vaccine.

The CDR3 DNA follows: TGTGCCAGCAGTTACGGGACAGGGGCGTTCCACCAGACCTATGGAAACACCATATATTTT. Translating gives CASSYGTGAFHQTYGNTIYF. The gene calls are TRBV6-6 and TRBJ1-3; 10 bases agree with TRBD1. Trimming removed 2 bases from V and 3 bases from J; junction bases left unmatched: 16. CDR1 MNHNY and CDR2 SVGAGI come from the germline V gene (reference sequence). The CDR3 contains 20 residues.